These 27 T cell receptor beta chains share one sample of origin, sequenced in a study of cytomegalovirus exposure and HLA in healthy donors. The primer mix had 60 Vbeta and 13 Jbeta primers. The data were produced by immunoSEQ multiplex PCR, yet TCRdb's version contains in-frame clones alone and is incomplete. The profile shows about 180,000 clones, roughly three quarters of them singletons. Sequenced material: PBMCs. These receptors were collected from a woman aged 25-40 years in good health and CMV-seropositive.

V and J are TRBV28 and TRBJ2-1, with 11 bases fitting TRBD2. V was pared by 4 bases and J by 4 bases, with 6 bases of the junction left unmatched. The germline V gene has CDR1 MDHEN and CDR2 SYDVKM. This CDR3 has 16 amino acids. The CDR3 sequence is CASSSGTSGTYNEQFF. The CDR3 region has the DNA TGTGCCAGCAGTTCCGGGACTAGCGGAACATACAATGAGCAGTTCTTC.

The chain combines TRBV7-2 with TRBJ1-2; D unclear. Germline CDR1 reads SGHTA; CDR2 reads FQGNSA. The ends were cut back, 5 bases at V and 1 base at J, with 11 bases in the middle. This CDR3 is 14 amino acids long. The CDR3 DNA is TGTGCCAGCAGCCTATCGAGACTTAACTATGGCTACACCTTC. Its translation is CASSLSRLNYGYTF.

The rearrangement links TRBV7-9 to TRBJ2-2; D uncertain. The CDR3 has 10 amino acids. CDR1 is SEHNR, CDR2 FQNEAQ, per germline (reference sequence). Trimming removed 5 bases from V and 10 bases from J, with 5 bases in between. The CDR3 sequence: CASSREELFF. DNA for the CDR3: TGTGCCAGCAGCCGCGAGGAGCTGTTTTTT.

This rearrangement joins TRBV9 to TRBJ2-1; D is possibly TRBD2 (6 bases). V lost 2 bases, J lost 10 bases, and 13 bases lay in between. From germline, CDR1 is SGDLS and CDR2 YYNGEE. The CDR3 length is 13 residues. The CDR3 loop reads CASSVSGIQEQFF. The CDR3 bases are TGTGCCAGCAGCGTTAGCGGTATTCAGGAGCAGTTCTTC.

This chain uses TRBV15 with TRBJ1-5, with D possibly TRBD1 on 6 matching bases. The length of the CDR3 is 15 residues. Trimming removed 1 base from V and 3 bases from J, with 10 bases in between. CDR1 and CDR2 (germline): LNHNV, YYDKDF (reference sequence). The chain's CDR3 is CATSRGGGLNQPQHF. CDR3 coding DNA: TGTGCCACCAGCAGAGGGGGGGGGCTCAATCAGCCCCAGCATTTT.

The rearrangement uses TRBV9 and TRBJ2-5; 13 bases fit TRBD2. The CDR3 runs to 16 residues. The V and J ends lost 2 bases and 4 bases, in that order; junction bases with no gene match: 5. Germline CDR1 and CDR2: SGDLS and YYNGEE. CDR3 nucleotide sequence: TGTGCCAGCAGCGTTGGGACTAGCGGGATTTTAGAGACCCAGTACTTC. As protein: CASSVGTSGILETQYF.

V is TRBV19 and J is TRBJ2-7, with 7 bases identical to TRBD1. Germline values: CDR1 LNHDA, CDR2 SQIVND (reference sequence). V shed 6 bases, J shed 2 bases, and the junction held 4 bases outside the gene matches. The CDR3 consists of 13 residues. This CDR3 reads CASRQGMAYEQYF. CDR3 in DNA: TGTGCCAGTAGACAGGGGATGGCCTACGAGCAGTACTTC.

In this sample, this clone turned up once. This sequence joins TRBV23-1 and TRBJ2-5; possibly TRBD1 for D (5 bases). TRBV23-1 is known as an ORF, though its function is uncertain. V lost 6 bases, J lost 2 bases, and 10 bases lay in between. This CDR3 comprises 13 residues. The CDR3 is CASSLDSQETQYF. DNA for the CDR3: TGCGCCAGCAGCCTAGACAGTCAAGAGACCCAGTACTTC.

This chain links TRBV19 with TRBJ2-3; the match to TRBD2 covers 7 bases. Trimming at V came to 3 bases and at J to 6 bases, leaving 12 bases not matched to a gene. Germline-derived CDR1 and CDR2 are LNHDA and SQIVND (reference sequence). The CDR3 has 16 residues. The CDR3 coding sequence is TGTGCCAGTAGTATCCTCCCGCGGGGGTTGATGGATACGCAGTATTTT. It translates to CASSILPRGLMDTQYF.

V gene TRBV27 combines with J gene TRBJ2-7; TRBD2 matches at 10 bases. The CDR3 is made up of 14 amino acids. V was pared by 6 bases and J by 7 bases, with 9 bases of the junction left unmatched. Germline lookup yields CDR1 MNHEY and CDR2 SMNVEV (reference sequence). DNA of the CDR3: TGTGCCAGCAGAGTAGCGGGGGGCATTCATGAGCAGTACTTC. It codes for CASRVAGGIHEQYF.

The chain recombines TRBV4-3 with TRBJ2-3; no reliable D call. The CDR3 sequence is 13 residues long. Germline values: CDR1 LGHNA, CDR2 YSLEER. V lost 0 bases and J lost 5, with 6 bases in between. CDR3 residues: CASSQEAVDTQYF. CDR3 nucleotide sequence: TGCGCCAGCAGCCAAGAGGCGGTAGATACGCAGTATTTT.

The J gene is TRBJ2-7, the V gene TRBV5-1; possibly TRBD1 for D (5 bases). This CDR3 has 14 amino acids. The germline V and J ends were trimmed by 0 bases and 2 bases, with 9 bases remaining between them. From germline, CDR1 is SGHRS and CDR2 YFSETQ. The CDR3: CASSLGQLAYEQYF. The CDR3 DNA sequence: TGCGCCAGCAGCTTGGGACAGTTGGCCTACGAGCAGTACTTC.

This clone was observed a few times. V gene TRBV28 combines with J gene TRBJ1-2; D is perhaps TRBD1 (6 bases). The CDR3 is made up of 13 amino acids. Per the germline V gene, CDR1 is MDHEN and CDR2 is SYDVKM. Trimming cost V 6 bases and J 7 bases, with 15 bases left between them. The DNA of the CDR3 is TGTGCCAGCAGAAACTCAGGGGTGGGTGGCTACACCTTC. The encoded protein is CASRNSGVGGYTF.

V usage is TRBV6-6 and J usage is TRBJ1-4, with D maybe TRBD1 (5 bases). Germline V gives CDR1 MNHNY, CDR2 SVGAGI (reference sequence). V lost 0 bases, J lost 8 bases, and 16 bases lay in between. The CDR3 extends over 16 amino acids. The CDR3 coding sequence is TGTGCCAGCAGTTACTCTTATGGGGCCTTCGAGGAAAAACTGTTTTTT. This gives the protein CASSYSYGAFEEKLFF.

In its sample, this clone was seen a few times. CDR3 protein: CAWSDRAYEQYF. The CDR3 bases are TGTGCCTGGAGTGACAGGGCCTACGAGCAGTACTTC. The rearrangement uses TRBV30 and TRBJ2-7, with D tentatively TRBD1 (6 bases). CDR3 length: 12 amino acids. The V end lost 1 base, the J end lost 2 bases, and 6 bases lay between the germline ends. Germline CDR1 reads GTSNPN; CDR2 reads SVGIG (reference sequence). Full variable domain (missing parts from reference TRBV30 and TRBJ2-7): SQTIHQWPATLVQPVGSPLSLECTVEGTSNPNLYWYRQAAGRGLQLLFYSVGIGQISSEVPQNLSASRPQDRQFILSSKKLLLSDSGFYLCAWSDRAYEQYFGPGTRLTVT.

The chain has TRBV29-1 and TRBJ2-3; perhaps TRBD1 as D (6 bases). The CDR3 is 15 amino acids. The V gene's germline CDR1 is SQVTM and CDR2 ANQGSEA. Trimming stripped 5 bases from V and 0 bases from J, with 15 bases between. Written as DNA, the CDR3 is TGCAGCGTTCTACCAGGAACAGGGAGCACAGATACGCAGTATTTT. Its protein product is CSVLPGTGSTDTQYF.

The rearrangement links TRBV7-8 to TRBJ2-3, with 8 bases aligning to TRBD1. Germline V gene lookup returns CDR1 SGHVS and CDR2 FQNEAQ. J was trimmed by 4 bases and V by 5 bases; bases with no gene match: 11. This CDR3 has 16 residues. CDR3 amino acids: CASSPNGGQGADTQYF. CDR3 sequence (DNA): TGTGCCAGCAGCCCTAACGGCGGACAGGGAGCAGATACGCAGTATTTT.

The chain is built from TRBV14 and TRBJ1-4; no clear D. Germline CDR1 SGHDN, CDR2 FVKESK. This CDR3 has 14 residues. Trimming pared 4 bases from V and 8 bases from J, leaving 14 bases between. The CDR3 region has the DNA TGTGCCAGCAGCCCTATCTCCCGAGGAGAAAAACTGTTTTTT. It specifies CASSPISRGEKLFF.

This chain connects TRBV19 to TRBJ1-3; the D is unclear. Germline V gene data show CDR1 as LNHDA and CDR2 as SQIVND (reference sequence). Trimming took off 0 bases at V and 1 base at J, with 7 bases between the two ends. The CDR3 covers 15 residues. The CDR3 DNA is TGTGCCAGTAGTATAGATGGCGGGTCTGGAAACACCATATATTTT. The encoded protein is CASSIDGGSGNTIYF.

As for this clone: Its ends do not fully match the called genes, so a read error is possible. The genes are TRBV28 and TRBJ1-5; no definite D call. The CDR3 runs 15 residues. CDR1 MDHEN and CDR2 SYDVKM come from the germline V gene. The CDR3 DNA reads as TGTACCAGCAGTTTGGGCACCCTAAGCAATCAGCCCCAGCATTTT. As protein: CTSSLGTLSNQPQHF.

This chain links TRBV28 with TRBJ2-7; possible D gene TRBD2, 6 bases. V was pared by 1 base and J by 7 bases, with 17 bases between. CDR3 size: 15 residues. Germline V gives CDR1 MDHEN, CDR2 SYDVKM. CDR3 DNA sequence: TGTGCCAGCAGTTTATCGGGAGAGGTCGCGGGTGAGCAGTACTTC. Amino acid sequence: CASSLSGEVAGEQYF.

The chain joins TRBV28 to TRBJ1-3; 7 bases fit TRBD1. The CDR3 length is 16 residues. Trimming removed 5 bases from V and 0 bases from J; junction bases left unmatched: 7. The V gene's germline CDR1 is MDHEN and CDR2 SYDVKM. CDR3: CASSSTGELSGNTIYF. The CDR3 coding sequence is TGTGCCAGCAGTAGCACAGGGGAGCTCTCTGGAAACACCATATATTTT.

This clone appeared once. The gene calls are TRBV19 and TRBJ2-2; TRBD2 might be the D (5 bases). Germline V gene lookup returns CDR1 LNHDA and CDR2 SQIVND (reference sequence). The CDR3 is made up of 15 amino acids. The V gene lost 4 bases and the J gene lost 0 bases, with 9 bases spanning the gap. CDR3 sequence: CASSTPGANTGELFF. Here the CDR3 DNA reads TGTGCCAGTAGTACCCCCGGGGCGAACACCGGGGAGCTGTTTTTT.

The genes are TRBV11-2 and TRBJ2-5; 10 nucleotides match TRBD2. V was pared by 5 bases and J by 9 bases, with 12 bases of the junction left unmatched. Germline loops: CDR1 SGHAT, CDR2 FQNNGV. This CDR3 has 15 residues. CDR3 sequence (DNA): TGTGCCAGCAGCCTTCTAGCGGGGGCCCCTACGGCCCAGTACTTC. Residues: CASSLLAGAPTAQYF.

This clone was picked up a small number of times. The chain uses TRBV11-3 and TRBJ2-5; 11 bases are shared with TRBD2. V was clipped by 1 base and J by 3 bases; unmatched bases: 10. This CDR3 spans 18 amino acids. Germline assignment: CDR1 SGHNT and CDR2 YENEEA. The CDR3 region has the DNA TGTGCCAGCAGCTTAGTACTAGCGGGGGCCCCGGGAAAAGAGACCCAGTACTTC. Its translation is CASSLVLAGAPGKETQYF.

The J gene is TRBJ2-7, the V gene TRBV6-5, with a tentative D call TRBD2 (7 bases). Germline V gives CDR1 MNHEY, CDR2 SVGAGI. This CDR3 is 14 amino acids long. V was cut by 6 bases and J by 0 bases, with 12 bases left in between. As DNA, the CDR3 is TGTGCCAGCAGAAGGGAGGGGGGCTCCTACGAGCAGTACTTC. It yields the protein CASRREGGSYEQYF.

This clone was seen a handful of times. The CDR3 protein is CASSLSSSSGNTIYF. Written as DNA, the CDR3 is TGTGCCAGCAGCTTAAGCTCAAGCTCTGGAAACACCATATATTTT. The chain employs TRBV7-9 and TRBJ1-3; D is unclear. This CDR3 spans 15 amino acids. V was cut by 2 bases and J by 0 bases, with 8 bases left in between. Germline values: CDR1 SEHNR, CDR2 FQNEAQ (reference sequence).